This entry describes one T cell receptor beta chain. The antigen it recognizes is unknown. No per-base quality is available; no much larger clone lies one base away. The sample comes from a study of blood T cell repertoires in COVID-19 (dated by TCRdb to 2020 to 2021). Context from the whole study: The collaborator samples originated in the United States, Italy and Spain and spanned the acute and convalescent phases of COVID-19. The samples were drawn from the first 160 participants of the ongoing ImmuneRACE study and from 950 to 1,500 subjects provided by 6 global collaborators. The prospective study material was composed of cDNA or gDNA derived from T cells, B-cell-depleted T cells, or PBMCs. Deeply sampled blood TCRbeta repertoires from subjects exposed to, actively infected with, or recovered from COVID-19 were included in the dataset. Where available, HLA class I and class II types were obtained from metadata supplied by the sample provider rather than from assay-based typing. A freely available public database, intended as a resource for researchers studying the immune response to SARS-CoV-2, is where the repertoires were released. Nearly every sample came with metadata listing a de-identified subject ID, COVID-19 status, age in years and sex.

Points the paper makes about the study in general: Clinical and demographic metadata were provided uncurated, with the amount varying by source and participant.

TCRbeta CDR3 regions were amplified from genomic DNA using the immunoSEQ Assay, a bias-controlled multiplex PCR. In the original analysis: Within the assay, amplification of reference gene primers was used to estimate how many nucleated cells each sample contained. To quantify the absolute abundance of each unique TCRbeta CDR3 rearrangement, sequence reads were collapsed and filtered. For each sample, productive Simpson clonality was calculated by taking the square root of Simpson's diversity index across productive rearrangements. TCRdb stores this immuneACCESS table with in-frame sequences only. Part of the clones is absent; in the studies checked, under half of the shortfall reflects unresolved V genes, and no reason is known for the rest. That table gives V, J and clone size, and the DNA gave D and trimming. Present in this sample are roughly 120,000 clones, around 90% of which were seen just once. 4.8% of the sample is taken by the ten largest.

A distance of 11 bases separates the germline ends of V and J, which lose 1 base and 3 bases respectively. CDR1 and CDR2 are read off the germline V gene (reference sequence) as LNHDA and SQIVND. The CDR3 measures 15 amino acids from cysteine to phenylalanine. Only CDR3 DNA remains: 45 bases, in frame from the first base. Collaborating institutions collected whole blood in K2EDTA tubes following their own protocols. For TCRbeta analysis, collaborators shipped samples in one of three forms: frozen whole blood, isolated PBMCs, or DNA extracted from either of those sample types. The rearrangement combines TRBV19 with TRBJ2-3; TRBD1 is perhaps the D gene, given 5 matching bases. The sequence derives from a human donor in a cohort sampled during active COVID-19. The sequenced sample was peripheral blood. The CDR3 region has the sequence CASSIGGRLTDTQYF. The sequenced DNA: TGTGCCAGTAGTATAGGGGGCAGGTTGACAGATACGCAGTATTTT.